A single count supports the clone carrying this T cell receptor beta chain. The sample originates from a study of blood T cell repertoires in COVID-19. There are 15 residues in the CDR3. V was shortened by 4 bases and J by 6 bases, with 15 bases between the two germline ends. CDR1 and CDR2 from the germline V gene are LNHNV and YYDKDF (reference sequence). Assay: immunoSEQ multiplex PCR; the TCRdb copy retains only in-frame clones and omits some. In the table there are around 93,000 clones, 82% of which are singletons. Material for sequencing was peripheral blood. The chain employs TRBV15 and TRBJ1-4, with a tentative D call TRBD1 (6 bases). The receptor's source is an elderly man with acute or convalescent COVID-19. The CDR3 coding sequence is TGTGCCACCAGCACCTTTAGAGGGGGGGATGAAAAACTGTTTTTT. It yields the protein CATSTFRGGDEKLFF. Full variable domain (outside the CDR3, taken from reference TRBV15 and TRBJ1-4): DAMVIQNPRYQVTQFGKPVTLSCSQTLNHNVMYWYQQKSSQAPKLLFHYYDKDFNNEADTPDNFQSRRPNTSFCFLDIRSPGLGDTAMYLCATSTFRGGDEKLFFGSGTQLSVL.